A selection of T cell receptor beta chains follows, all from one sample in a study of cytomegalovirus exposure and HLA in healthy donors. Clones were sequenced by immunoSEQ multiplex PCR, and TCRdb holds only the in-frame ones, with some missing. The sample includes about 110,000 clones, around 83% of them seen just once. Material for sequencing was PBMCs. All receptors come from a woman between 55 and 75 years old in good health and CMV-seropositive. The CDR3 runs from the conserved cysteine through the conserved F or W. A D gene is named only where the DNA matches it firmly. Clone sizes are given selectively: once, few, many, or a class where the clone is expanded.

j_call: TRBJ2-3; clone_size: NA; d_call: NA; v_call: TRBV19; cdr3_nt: TGTGCCAGTAGTTTCGCGGACACAGATACGCAGTATTTT; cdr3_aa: CASSFADTDTQYF
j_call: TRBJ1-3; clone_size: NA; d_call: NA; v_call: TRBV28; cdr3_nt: TGTGCCAGCAGTTTTCCAGGAACTGGAAACACCATATATTTT; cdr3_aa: CASSFPGTGNTIYF
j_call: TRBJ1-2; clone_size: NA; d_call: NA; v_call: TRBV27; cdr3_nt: TGTGCCAGCAGTTCGACAGGACCTAACTATGGCTACACCTTC; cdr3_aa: CASSSTGPNYGYTF
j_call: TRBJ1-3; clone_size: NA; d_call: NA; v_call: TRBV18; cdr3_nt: TGTGCCAGCTCACCTACAGTGAGCTCTGGAAACACCATATATTTT; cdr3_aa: CASSPTVSSGNTIYF
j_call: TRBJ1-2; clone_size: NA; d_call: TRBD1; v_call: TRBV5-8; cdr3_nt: TGTGCCAGCAGCCCCGGGACAGGGGGGAACTATGGCTACACCTTC; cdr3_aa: CASSPGTGGNYGYTF
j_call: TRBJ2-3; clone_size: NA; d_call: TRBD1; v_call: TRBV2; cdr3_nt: TGTGCCAGCAGTGAACAGGGGGCACTGGTAGATACGCAGTATTTT; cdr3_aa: CASSEQGALVDTQYF
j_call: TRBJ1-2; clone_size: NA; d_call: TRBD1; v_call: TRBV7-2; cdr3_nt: TGTGCCAGCAGCTGGGACAGCAGCCGATATGGCTACACCTTC; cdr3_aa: CASSWDSSRYGYTF
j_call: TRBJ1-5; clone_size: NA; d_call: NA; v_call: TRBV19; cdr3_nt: TGTGCCAGTAGTCAAGAACAGGGATCCCACAATCAGCCCCAGCATTTT; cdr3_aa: CASSQEQGSHNQPQHF
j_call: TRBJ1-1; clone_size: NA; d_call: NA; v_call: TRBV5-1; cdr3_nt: TGCGCCAGCAGCTTGGTGAGGGACACTGAAGCTTTCTTT; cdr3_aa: CASSLVRDTEAFF
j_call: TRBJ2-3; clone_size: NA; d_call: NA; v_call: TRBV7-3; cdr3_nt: TGTGCCAGCAGCTTAACTAGTGCGGATACGCAGTATTTT; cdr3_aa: CASSLTSADTQYF
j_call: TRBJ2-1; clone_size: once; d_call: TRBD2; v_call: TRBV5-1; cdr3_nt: TGCGCCAGCAGCTTGGGGACTAGCGGGAGAGGCAATGAGCAGTTCTTC; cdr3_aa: CASSLGTSGRGNEQFF
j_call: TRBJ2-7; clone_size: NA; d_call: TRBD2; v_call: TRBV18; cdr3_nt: TGTGCCAGCTCACCCCGAGGACTAGCGGGAGGGGAAGAGCAGTACTTC; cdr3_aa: CASSPRGLAGGEEQYF
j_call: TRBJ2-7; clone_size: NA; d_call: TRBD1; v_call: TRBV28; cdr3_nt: TGTGCCAGCAGCTCGGGACAGGGGGCCAACGAGCAGTACTTC; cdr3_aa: CASSSGQGANEQYF
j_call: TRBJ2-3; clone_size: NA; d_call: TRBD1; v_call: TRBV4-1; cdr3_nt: TGCGCCAGCAGCCATGGACAGGGTACAGATACGCAGTATTTT; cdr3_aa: CASSHGQGTDTQYF
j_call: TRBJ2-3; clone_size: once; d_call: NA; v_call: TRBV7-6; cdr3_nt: TGTGCCAGCAGCCCCGGACAGAGAGACTACACAGATACGCAGTATTTT; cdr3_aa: CASSPGQRDYTDTQYF
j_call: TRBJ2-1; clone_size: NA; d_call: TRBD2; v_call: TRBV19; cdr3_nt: TGTGCCAGTAGTACGTCCGGGGTAGCGGGAGAGACAAATGAGCAGTTCTTC; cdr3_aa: CASSTSGVAGETNEQFF
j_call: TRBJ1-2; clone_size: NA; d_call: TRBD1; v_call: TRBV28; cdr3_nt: TGTGCCAGCAGGCCTACGGGACAGAGCTATTATGGCTACACCTTC; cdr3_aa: CASRPTGQSYYGYTF
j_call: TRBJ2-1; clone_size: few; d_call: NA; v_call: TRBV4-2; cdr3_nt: TGTGCCAGCAGCCCTATTGAGAGCTCCTACAATGAGCAGTTCTTC; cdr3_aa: CASSPIESSYNEQFF
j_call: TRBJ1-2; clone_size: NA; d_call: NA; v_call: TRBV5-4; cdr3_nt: TGTGCCAGCAGCTCGGGACTCCGCGATGGCTACACCTTC; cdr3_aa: CASSSGLRDGYTF
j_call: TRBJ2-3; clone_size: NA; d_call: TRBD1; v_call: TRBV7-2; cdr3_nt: TGTGCCAGCAGCTTCTCCAACAGGGGGCGCACAGATACGCAGTATTTT; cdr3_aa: CASSFSNRGRTDTQYF
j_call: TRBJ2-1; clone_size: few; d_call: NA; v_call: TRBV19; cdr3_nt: TGTGCCAGTAGTACCCGGGGAGGCCTAAGCAATGAGCAGTTCTTC; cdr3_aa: CASSTRGGLSNEQFF
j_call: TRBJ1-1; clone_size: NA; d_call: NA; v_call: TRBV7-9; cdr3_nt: TGTGCCAGCAGCTTGTGGCGAAGCGGCGTCGTCATGAACACTGAAGCTTTCTTT; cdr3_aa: CASSLWRSGVVMNTEAFF
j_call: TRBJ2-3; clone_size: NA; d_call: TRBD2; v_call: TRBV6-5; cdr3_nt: TGTGCCAGCAGTAACGGACTAGCGGATACGCAGTATTTT; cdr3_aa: CASSNGLADTQYF
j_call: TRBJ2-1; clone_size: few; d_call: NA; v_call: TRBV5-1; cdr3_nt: TGCGCCAGCAGCTTTGGACAGCCCAATGAGCAGTTCTTC; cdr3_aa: CASSFGQPNEQFF
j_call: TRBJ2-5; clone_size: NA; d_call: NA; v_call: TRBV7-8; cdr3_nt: TGTGCCAGCAGCTTAGCAAGCAGGGGGGAGCAAGAGACCCAGTACTTC; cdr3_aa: CASSLASRGEQETQYF
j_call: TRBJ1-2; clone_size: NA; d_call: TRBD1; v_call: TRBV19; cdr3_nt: TGTGCCAGTAGTGTCACAGGGGACTATGGCTACACCTTC; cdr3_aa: CASSVTGDYGYTF
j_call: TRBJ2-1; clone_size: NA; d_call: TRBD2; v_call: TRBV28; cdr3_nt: TGTGCCAGCACTCGATTCGGGGGGGCTAGCGGAGGGAATGAGCAGTTCTTC; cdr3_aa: CASTRFGGASGGNEQFF
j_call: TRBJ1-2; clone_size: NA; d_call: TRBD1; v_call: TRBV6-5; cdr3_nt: TGTGCCAGCAGTGCGGGACAGGGGGACGGCTACACCTTC; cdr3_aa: CASSAGQGDGYTF
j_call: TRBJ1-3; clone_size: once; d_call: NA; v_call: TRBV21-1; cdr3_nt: TGTGCCAGCAGCAAACCGACAGGGGCTGGAAACACCATATATTTT; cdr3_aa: CASSKPTGAGNTIYF
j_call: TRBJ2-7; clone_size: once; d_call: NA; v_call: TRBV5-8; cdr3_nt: TGTGCCAGCAGCTTGGTCAGGGTCTACGAGCAGTACTTC; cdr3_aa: CASSLVRVYEQYF
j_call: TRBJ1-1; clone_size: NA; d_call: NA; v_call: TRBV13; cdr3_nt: TGTGCCAGCAGCCCCCGTTGGGCAGGTGAAGCTTTCTTT; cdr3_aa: CASSPRWAGEAFF
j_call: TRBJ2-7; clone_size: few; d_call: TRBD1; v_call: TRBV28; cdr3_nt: TGTGCCAGCAGTTTGCCTCAGGGGGCATCGAGGCAGTACTTC; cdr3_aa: CASSLPQGASRQYF
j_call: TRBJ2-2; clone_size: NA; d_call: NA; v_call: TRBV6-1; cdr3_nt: TGTGCCAGCAAGGCAGGGGACACCCTCACCGGGGAGCTGTTTTTT; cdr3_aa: CASKAGDTLTGELFF
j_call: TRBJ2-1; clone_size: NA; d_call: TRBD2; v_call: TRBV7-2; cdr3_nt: TGTGCCAGCAGCTTAGAACTAGCGGGCAGTAGCTCCTACAATGAGCAGTTCTTC; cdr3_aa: CASSLELAGSSSYNEQFF
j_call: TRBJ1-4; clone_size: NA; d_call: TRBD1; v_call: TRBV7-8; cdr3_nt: TGTGCCAGCAGCCCGTACCCCCCTGGGACAGGGAATGAAAAACTGTTTTTT; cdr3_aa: CASSPYPPGTGNEKLFF
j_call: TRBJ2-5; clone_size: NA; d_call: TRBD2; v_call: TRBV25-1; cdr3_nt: TGTGCCAGCAGTGGCGGGAGCGTAGAGACCCAGTACTTC; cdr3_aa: CASSGGSVETQYF
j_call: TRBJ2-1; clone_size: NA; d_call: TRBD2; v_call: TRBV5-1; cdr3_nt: TGCGCCAGCAGCTCGTACTCCTCACTAGCGGGATATGGCGGTGAGCAGTTCTTC; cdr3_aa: CASSSYSSLAGYGGEQFF
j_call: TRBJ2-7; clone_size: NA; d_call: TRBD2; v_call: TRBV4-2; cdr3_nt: TGTGCCAGCAGCCAATTAGCGGGAGGGTCCTACGAGCAGTACTTC; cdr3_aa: CASSQLAGGSYEQYF
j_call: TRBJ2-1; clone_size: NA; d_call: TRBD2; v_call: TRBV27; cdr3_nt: TGTGCCAGCAGTTACTACGGGAGGGCCGGCAATGAGCAGTTCTTC; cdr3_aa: CASSYYGRAGNEQFF
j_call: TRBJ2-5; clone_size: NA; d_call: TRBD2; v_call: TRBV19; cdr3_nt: TGTGCCAGTAAAGGGACTAGCGGGATGGGGGGAACCGAAGAGACCCAGTACTTC; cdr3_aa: CASKGTSGMGGTEETQYF
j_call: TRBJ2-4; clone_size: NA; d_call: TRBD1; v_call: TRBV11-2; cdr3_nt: TGTGCCAGCAGCTCCCGACAGGGAATAGCCAAAAACATTCAGTACTTC; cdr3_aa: CASSSRQGIAKNIQYF
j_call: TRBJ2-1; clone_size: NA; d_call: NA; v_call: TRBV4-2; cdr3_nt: TGTGCCAGCAGCCAAGTGGGGCTTCATGAGCAGTTCTTC; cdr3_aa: CASSQVGLHEQFF
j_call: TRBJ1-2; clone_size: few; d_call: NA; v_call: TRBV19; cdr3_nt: TGTGCCAGTCTTAAGTCGCAACTCGGGATGGGCTACACCTTC; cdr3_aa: CASLKSQLGMGYTF
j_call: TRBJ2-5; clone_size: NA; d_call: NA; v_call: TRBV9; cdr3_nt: TGTGCCAGCAGCCCCTCCCTGCAGCAAGAGACCCAGTACTTC; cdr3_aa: CASSPSLQQETQYF
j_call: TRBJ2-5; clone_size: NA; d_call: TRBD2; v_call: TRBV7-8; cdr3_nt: TGTGCCAGCAGCCCGACTAGCGGGAAAGAGACCCAGTACTTC; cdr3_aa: CASSPTSGKETQYF
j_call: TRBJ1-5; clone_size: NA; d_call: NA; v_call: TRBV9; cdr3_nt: TGTGCCAGCAGCAGCTCCAATAGCAATCAGCCCCAGCATTTT; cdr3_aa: CASSSSNSNQPQHF
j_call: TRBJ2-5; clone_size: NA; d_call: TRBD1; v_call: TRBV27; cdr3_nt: TGTGCCAGCAGTTCTGACAGGGTGTATCAAGAGACCCAGTACTTC; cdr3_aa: CASSSDRVYQETQYF
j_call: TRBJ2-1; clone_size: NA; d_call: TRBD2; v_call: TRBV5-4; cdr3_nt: TGTGCCAGCAGCTTAGCGGGAGGATTTGACAATGAGCAGTTCTTC; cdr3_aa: CASSLAGGFDNEQFF
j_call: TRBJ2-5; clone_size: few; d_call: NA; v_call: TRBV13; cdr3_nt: TGTGCCAGCAGCTTAGCAGGTCGGGAGACCCAGTACTTC; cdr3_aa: CASSLAGRETQYF
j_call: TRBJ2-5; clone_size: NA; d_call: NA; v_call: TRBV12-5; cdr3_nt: TGTGCTAGTGGTTCTCCCCCGGGAGTCGGGTCCCAAGAGACCCAGTACTTC; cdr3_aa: CASGSPPGVGSQETQYF
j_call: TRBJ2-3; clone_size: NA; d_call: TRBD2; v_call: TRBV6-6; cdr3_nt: TGTGCCAGCAGTTACAGACTAGCGGACACAGATACGCAGTATTTT; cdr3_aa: CASSYRLADTDTQYF
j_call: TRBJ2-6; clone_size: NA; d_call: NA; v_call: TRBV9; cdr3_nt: TGTGCCAGCAGCGTAGGGAGTGTCCCGCGACCCTCCTCTGGGGCCAACGTCCTGACTTTC; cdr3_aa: CASSVGSVPRPSSGANVLTF
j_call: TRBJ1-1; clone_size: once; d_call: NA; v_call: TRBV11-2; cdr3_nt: TGTGCCAGCAGCTTAGGAGGGGAAGCTTTCTTT; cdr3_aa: CASSLGGEAFF
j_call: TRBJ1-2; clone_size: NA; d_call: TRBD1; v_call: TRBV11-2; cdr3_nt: TGTGCCAGCAGCTCTATTCGACAGGGTCAGAATGGCTACACCTTC; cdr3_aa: CASSSIRQGQNGYTF
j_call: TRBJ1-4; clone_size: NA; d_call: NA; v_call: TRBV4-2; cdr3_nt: TGTGCCAGCAGCCAAGATGGGGCAGGGCAGGAAAAACTGTTTTTT; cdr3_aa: CASSQDGAGQEKLFF
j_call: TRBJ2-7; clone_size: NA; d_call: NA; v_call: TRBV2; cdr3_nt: TGTGCCAGCAGTGAACCAAGAGGACAGCACGATCCTTCCTACGAGCAGTACTTC; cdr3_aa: CASSEPRGQHDPSYEQYF
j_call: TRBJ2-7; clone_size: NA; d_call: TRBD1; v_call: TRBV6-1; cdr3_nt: TGTGCCAGCAGTGGAAGGGAGGGGACAGGGGGCGGCGAGCAGTACTTC; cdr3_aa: CASSGREGTGGGEQYF